This TCR beta chain was observed in a study of radiotherapy plus CTLA-4 blockade in lung cancer. Points from the study as a whole: Interferon-beta, together with early blood T cell clone dynamics, reportedly best predicted response.

Germline loops: CDR1 SEHNR, CDR2 FQNEAQ (reference sequence). V lost 5 bases, J lost 0 bases, and 13 bases lay in between. The CDR3 length is 16 residues. Alongside CTLA-4 blockade with ipilimumab, patients with chemo-refractory metastatic non-small-cell lung cancer received focal radiation. The assay was immunoSEQ multiplex PCR, and TCRdb's table has in-frame clones only and misses some. Of approximately 45,000 clones listed, 50% to 70% are singletons. As concerns this clone: Antigen: not known.

This TCR was sampled from a human donor with non-small cell lung cancer who had a partial response to radiotherapy plus ipilimumab. This specimen consisted of peripheral blood, obtained from a patient treated with radiotherapy plus ipilimumab. The chain joins TRBV7-9 to TRBJ1-4; D is possibly TRBD1 (6 bases). The CDR3 DNA reads TGTGCCAGCAGCAGTAACAGGGATGCAACTAATGAAAAACTGTTTTTT. It codes for CASSSNRDATNEKLFF.